This T cell receptor beta chain is from a study of T cells in Graves' hyperthyroidism and ophthalmopathy. RNA transcripts provided the source from which TCR beta CDR3 regions were amplified. During a first-round RT-PCR of the TCR CDR3, the HTBI primer set was used. MiXCR, run by TCRdb on the multiplex PCR reads, gives a single entry per CDR3 protein. The table has a few hundred thousand distinct CDR3 sequences, roughly 13% seen once; the top ten hold 5.8%. This clonotype was seen repeatedly, ten times or more. Its antigen is as yet unknown. This CDR3 has 15 amino acids. Germline loops: CDR1 SGHDN, CDR2 FVKESK. V lost 8 bases, J lost 1 base, and 15 bases lay in between. The study, taken as a whole, reports: Among clonotypes expanded in thyroid above 0.001, most were also found in blood.

Pregnant or lactating patients were excluded, as were those with uncontrolled infection or other autoimmune disease. The specimen was blood. The sequence was obtained from a young woman with Graves' hyperthyroidism that later progressed to Graves' ophthalmopathy. The rearrangement links TRBV14 to TRBJ2-1; no clear D gene. This chain's CDR3 is CASDSVVFSYNEQFF. Written as DNA, the CDR3 is TGTGCCAGCGATTCTGTAGTGTTTTCCTACAATGAGCAGTTCTTC.